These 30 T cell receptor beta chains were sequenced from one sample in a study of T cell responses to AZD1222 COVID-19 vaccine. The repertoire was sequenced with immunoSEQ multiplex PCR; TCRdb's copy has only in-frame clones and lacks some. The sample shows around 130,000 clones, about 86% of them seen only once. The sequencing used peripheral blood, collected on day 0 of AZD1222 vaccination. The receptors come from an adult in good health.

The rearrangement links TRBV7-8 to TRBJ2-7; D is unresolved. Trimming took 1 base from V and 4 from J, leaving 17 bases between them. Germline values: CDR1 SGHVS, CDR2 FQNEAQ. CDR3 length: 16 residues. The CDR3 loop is CASSLVARSALYEQYF. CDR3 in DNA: TGTGCCAGCAGCTTAGTCGCCCGTTCGGCATTGTACGAGCAGTACTTC. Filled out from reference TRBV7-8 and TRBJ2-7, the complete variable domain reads GAGVSQSPRYKVAKRGQDVALRCDPISGHVSLFWYQQALGQGPEFLTYFQNEAQLDKSGLPSDRFFAERPEGSVSTLKIQRTQQEDSAVYLCASSLVARSALYEQYFGPGTRLTVT.

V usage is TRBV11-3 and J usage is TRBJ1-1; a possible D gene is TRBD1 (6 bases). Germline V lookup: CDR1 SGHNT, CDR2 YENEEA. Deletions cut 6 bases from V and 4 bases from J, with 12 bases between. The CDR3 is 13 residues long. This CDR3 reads CASSQGTGTEAFF. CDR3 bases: TGTGCCAGCAGTCAGGGGACGGGCACTGAAGCTTTCTTT.

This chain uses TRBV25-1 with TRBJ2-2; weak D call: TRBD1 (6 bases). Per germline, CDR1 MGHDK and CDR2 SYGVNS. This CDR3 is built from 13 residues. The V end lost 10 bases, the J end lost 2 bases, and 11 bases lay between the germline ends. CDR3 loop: CATGDKNTGELFF. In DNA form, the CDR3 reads TGTGCCACCGGGGACAAAAACACCGGGGAGCTGTTTTTT.

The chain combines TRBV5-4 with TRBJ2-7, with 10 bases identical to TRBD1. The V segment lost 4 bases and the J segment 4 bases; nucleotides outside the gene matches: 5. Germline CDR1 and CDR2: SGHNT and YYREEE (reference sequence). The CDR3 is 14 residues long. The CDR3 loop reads CASSTGQGGYEQYF. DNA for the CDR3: TGTGCCAGCAGCACAGGACAGGGGGGGTACGAGCAGTACTTC.

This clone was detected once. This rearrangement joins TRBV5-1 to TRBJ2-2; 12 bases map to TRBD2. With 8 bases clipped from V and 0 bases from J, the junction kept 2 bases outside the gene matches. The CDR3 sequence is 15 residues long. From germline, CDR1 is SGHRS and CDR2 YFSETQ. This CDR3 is CASRTSGANTGELFF. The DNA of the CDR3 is TGCGCCAGTAGGACTAGCGGGGCGAACACCGGGGAGCTGTTTTTT. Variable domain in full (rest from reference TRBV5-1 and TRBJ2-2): KAGVTQTPRYLIKTRGQQVTLSCSPISGHRSVSWYQQTPGQGLQFLFEYFSETQRNKGNFPGRFSGRQFSNSRSEMNVSTLELGDSALYLCASRTSGANTGELFFGEGSRLTVL.

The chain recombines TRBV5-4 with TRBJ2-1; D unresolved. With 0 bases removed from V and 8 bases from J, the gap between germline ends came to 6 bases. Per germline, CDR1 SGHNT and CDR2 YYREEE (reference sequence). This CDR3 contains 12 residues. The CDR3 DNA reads TGTGCCAGCAGCTTGGATATCGATGAGCAGTTCTTC. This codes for CASSLDIDEQFF. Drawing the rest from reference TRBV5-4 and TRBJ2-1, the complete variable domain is ETGVTQSPTHLIKTRGQQVTLRCSSQSGHNTVSWYQQALGQGPQFIFQYYREEENGRGNFPPRFSGLQFPNYSSELNVNALELDDSALYLCASSLDIDEQFFGPGTRLTVL.

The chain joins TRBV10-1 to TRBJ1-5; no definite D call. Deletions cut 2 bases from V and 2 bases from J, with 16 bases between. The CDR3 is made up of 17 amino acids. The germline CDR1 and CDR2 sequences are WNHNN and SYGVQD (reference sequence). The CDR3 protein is CASSEHMWGRGNQPQHF. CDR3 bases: TGCGCCAGCAGTGAGCACATGTGGGGTAGGGGCAATCAGCCCCAGCATTTT.

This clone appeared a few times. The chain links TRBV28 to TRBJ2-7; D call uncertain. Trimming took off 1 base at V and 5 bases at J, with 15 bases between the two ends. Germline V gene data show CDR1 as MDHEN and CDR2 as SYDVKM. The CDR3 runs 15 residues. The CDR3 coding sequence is TGTGCCAGCAGTTTATCCCCGGTGGCTGCAAACGAGCAGTACTTC. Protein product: CASSLSPVAANEQYF. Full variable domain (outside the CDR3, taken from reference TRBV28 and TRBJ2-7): DVKVTQSSRYLVKRTGEKVFLECVQDMDHENMFWYRQDPGLGLRLIYFSYDVKMKEKGDIPEGYSVSREKKERFSLILESASTNQTSMYLCASSLSPVAANEQYFGPGTRLTVT.

The CDR3 loop reads CASSGRGEYEQYF. In DNA form, the CDR3 reads TGCGCCAGCAGTGGAAGGGGGGAATACGAGCAGTACTTC. This chain links TRBV10-1 with TRBJ2-7; D tentatively reads TRBD1 or TRBD2 (6 bases each). CDR1 WNHNN and CDR2 SYGVQD come from the germline V gene (reference sequence). CDR3 size: 13 residues. V lost 4 bases and J lost 4, with 11 bases in between.

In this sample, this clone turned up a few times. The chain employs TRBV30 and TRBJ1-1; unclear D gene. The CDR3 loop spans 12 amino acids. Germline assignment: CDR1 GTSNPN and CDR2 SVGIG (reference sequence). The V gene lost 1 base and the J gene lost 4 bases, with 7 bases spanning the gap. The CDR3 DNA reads TGTGCCTGGAGTGCTGATAGCACTGAAGCTTTCTTT. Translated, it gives CAWSADSTEAFF.

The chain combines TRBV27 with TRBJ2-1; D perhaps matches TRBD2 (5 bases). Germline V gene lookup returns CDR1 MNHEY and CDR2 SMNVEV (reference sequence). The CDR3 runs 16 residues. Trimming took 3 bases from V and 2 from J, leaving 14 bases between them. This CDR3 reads CASSLQRPQTYNEQFF. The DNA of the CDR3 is TGTGCCAGCAGTTTGCAGCGGCCCCAAACCTACAATGAGCAGTTCTTC.

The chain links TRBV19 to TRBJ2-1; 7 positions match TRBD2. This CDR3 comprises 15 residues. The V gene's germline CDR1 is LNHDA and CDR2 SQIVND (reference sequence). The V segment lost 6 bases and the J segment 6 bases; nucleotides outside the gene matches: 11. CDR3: CASRPQFGGGNEQFF. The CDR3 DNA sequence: TGTGCCAGTAGACCACAGTTTGGGGGGGGCAATGAGCAGTTCTTC.

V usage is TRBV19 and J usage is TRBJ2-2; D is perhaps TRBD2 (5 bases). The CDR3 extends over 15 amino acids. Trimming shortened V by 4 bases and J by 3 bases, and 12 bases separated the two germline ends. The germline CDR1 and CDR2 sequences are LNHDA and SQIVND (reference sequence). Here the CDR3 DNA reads TGTGCCAGTAGTACCTCCGGACTCCACACCGGGGAGCTGTTTTTT. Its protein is CASSTSGLHTGELFF.

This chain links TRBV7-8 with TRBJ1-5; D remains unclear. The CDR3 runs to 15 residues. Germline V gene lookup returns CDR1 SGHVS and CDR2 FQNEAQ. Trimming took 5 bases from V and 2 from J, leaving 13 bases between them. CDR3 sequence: CASSPTRAGNQPQHF. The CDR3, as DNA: TGTGCCAGCAGCCCGACGAGGGCGGGCAATCAGCCCCAGCATTTT.

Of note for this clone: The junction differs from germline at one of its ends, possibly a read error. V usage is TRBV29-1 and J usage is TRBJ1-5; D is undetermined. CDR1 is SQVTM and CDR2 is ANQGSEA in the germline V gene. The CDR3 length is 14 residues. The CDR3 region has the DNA TGCAGCGTTCAAGACGTCGGGAGCAATCAGCCCCAGCATTTT. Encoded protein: CSVQDVGSNQPQHF.

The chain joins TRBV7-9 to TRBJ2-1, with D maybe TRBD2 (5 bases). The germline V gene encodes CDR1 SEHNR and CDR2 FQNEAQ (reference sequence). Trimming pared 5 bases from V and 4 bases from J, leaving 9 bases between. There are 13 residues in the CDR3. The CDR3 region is CASSRAGYNEQFF. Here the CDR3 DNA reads TGTGCCAGCAGCCGTGCGGGTTACAATGAGCAGTTCTTC.

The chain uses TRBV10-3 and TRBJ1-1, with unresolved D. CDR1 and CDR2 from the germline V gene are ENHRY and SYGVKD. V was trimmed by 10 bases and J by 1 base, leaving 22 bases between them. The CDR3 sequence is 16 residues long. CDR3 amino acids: CATAPTQGKANTEAFF. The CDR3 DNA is TGTGCCACCGCGCCTACCCAAGGGAAAGCGAACACTGAAGCTTTCTTT.

The CDR3 protein is CASSSQDVYEQYF. CDR3 DNA: TGTGCCAGCAGCTCCCAAGATGTTTACGAGCAGTACTTC. V gene TRBV7-9 combines with J gene TRBJ2-7; no definite D call. V shed 4 bases and J shed 4 bases, with 11 bases lying between them. Germline CDR1 and CDR2: SEHNR and FQNEAQ (reference sequence). The CDR3 covers 13 residues.

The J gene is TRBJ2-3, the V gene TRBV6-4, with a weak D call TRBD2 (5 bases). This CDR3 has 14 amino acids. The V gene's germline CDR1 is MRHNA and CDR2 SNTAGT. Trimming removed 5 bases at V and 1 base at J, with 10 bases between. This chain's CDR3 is CASSLSGGTDTQYF. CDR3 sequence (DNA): TGTGCCAGCAGTCTAAGCGGCGGCACAGATACGCAGTATTTT.

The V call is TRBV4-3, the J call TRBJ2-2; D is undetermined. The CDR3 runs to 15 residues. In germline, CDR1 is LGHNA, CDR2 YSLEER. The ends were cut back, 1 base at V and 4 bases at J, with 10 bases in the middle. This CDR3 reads CASSQAIGFTGELFF. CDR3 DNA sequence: TGCGCCAGCAGCCAAGCGATTGGGTTCACCGGGGAGCTGTTTTTT.

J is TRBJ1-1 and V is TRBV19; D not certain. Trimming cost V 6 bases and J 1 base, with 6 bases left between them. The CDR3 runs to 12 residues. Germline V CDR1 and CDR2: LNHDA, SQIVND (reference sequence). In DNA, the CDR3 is TGTGCCAGTAGGGAGGCGAACACTGAAGCTTTCTTT. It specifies CASREANTEAFF.

The CDR3 spells CASSLRREDEQYF. For the CDR3, the DNA is TGTGCCAGCAGCTTACGACGGGAGGACGAGCAGTACTTC. The genes are TRBV7-3 and TRBJ2-7; TRBD2 matches at 7 bases. The CDR3 contains 13 residues. Germline V lookup: CDR1 SGHTA, CDR2 FQGTGA. V gave up 2 bases and J gave up 5 bases; unmatched junction bases: 3.

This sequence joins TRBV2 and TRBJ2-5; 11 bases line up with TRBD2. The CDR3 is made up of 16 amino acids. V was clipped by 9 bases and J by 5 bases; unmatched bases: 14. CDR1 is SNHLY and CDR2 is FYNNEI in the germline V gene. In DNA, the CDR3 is TGTGCCAGAATGGGTGGGACTAGCGGCCCAGAGGAGACCCAGTACTTC. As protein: CARMGGTSGPEETQYF. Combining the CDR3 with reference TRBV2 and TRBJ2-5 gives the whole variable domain EPEVTQTPSHQVTQMGQEVILRCVPISNHLYFYWYRQILGQKVEFLVSFYNNEISEKSEIFDDQFSVERPDGSNFTLKIRSTKLEDSAMYFCARMGGTSGPEETQYFGPGTRLLVL.

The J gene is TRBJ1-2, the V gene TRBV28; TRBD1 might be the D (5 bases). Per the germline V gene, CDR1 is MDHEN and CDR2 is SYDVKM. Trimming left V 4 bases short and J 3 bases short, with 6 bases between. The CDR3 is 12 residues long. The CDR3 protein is CASSWDHYGYTF. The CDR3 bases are TGTGCCAGCAGTTGGGACCACTATGGCTACACCTTC.

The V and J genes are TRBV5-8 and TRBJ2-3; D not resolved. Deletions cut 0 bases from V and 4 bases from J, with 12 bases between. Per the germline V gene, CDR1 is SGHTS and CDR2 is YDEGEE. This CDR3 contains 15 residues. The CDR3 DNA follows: TGTGCCAGCAGCTTGGAACCTGGGTTAGCAGATACGCAGTATTTT. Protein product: CASSLEPGLADTQYF.

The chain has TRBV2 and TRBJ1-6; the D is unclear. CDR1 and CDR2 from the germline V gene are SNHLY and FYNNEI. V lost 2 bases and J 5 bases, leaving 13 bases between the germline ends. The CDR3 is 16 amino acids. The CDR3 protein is CASSELGGFNNSPLHF. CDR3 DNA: TGTGCCAGCAGTGAACTGGGCGGATTCAATAATTCACCCCTCCACTTT.

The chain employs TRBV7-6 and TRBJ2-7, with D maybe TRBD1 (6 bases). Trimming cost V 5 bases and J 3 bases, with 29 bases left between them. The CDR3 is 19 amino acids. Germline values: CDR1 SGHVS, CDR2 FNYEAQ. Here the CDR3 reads CASSGGGQTGTVSIYEQYF. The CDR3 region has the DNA TGTGCCAGCAGCGGTGGGGGCCAAACAGGGACGGTCTCAATCTACGAGCAGTACTTC.

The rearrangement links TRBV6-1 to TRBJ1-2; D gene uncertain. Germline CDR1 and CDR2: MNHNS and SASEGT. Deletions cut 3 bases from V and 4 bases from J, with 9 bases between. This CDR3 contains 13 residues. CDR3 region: CASSDRNLYGYTF. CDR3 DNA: TGTGCCAGCAGTGACCGAAACCTCTATGGCTACACCTTC.

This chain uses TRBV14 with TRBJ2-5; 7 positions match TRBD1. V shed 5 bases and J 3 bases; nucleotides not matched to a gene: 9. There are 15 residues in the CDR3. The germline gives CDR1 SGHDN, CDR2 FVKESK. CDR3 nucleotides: TGTGCCAGCAGCAAGGGGACAGCCATTAAAGAGACCCAGTACTTC. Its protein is CASSKGTAIKETQYF.

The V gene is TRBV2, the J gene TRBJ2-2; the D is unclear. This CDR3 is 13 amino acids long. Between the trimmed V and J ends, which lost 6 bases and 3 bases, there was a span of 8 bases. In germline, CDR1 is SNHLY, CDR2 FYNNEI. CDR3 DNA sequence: TGTGCCAGCAGGGTCTATGACACCGGGGAGCTGTTTTTT. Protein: CASRVYDTGELFF. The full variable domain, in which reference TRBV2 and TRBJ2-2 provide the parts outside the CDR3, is EPEVTQTPSHQVTQMGQEVILRCVPISNHLYFYWYRQILGQKVEFLVSFYNNEISEKSEIFDDQFSVERPDGSNFTLKIRSTKLEDSAMYFCASRVYDTGELFFGEGSRLTVL.